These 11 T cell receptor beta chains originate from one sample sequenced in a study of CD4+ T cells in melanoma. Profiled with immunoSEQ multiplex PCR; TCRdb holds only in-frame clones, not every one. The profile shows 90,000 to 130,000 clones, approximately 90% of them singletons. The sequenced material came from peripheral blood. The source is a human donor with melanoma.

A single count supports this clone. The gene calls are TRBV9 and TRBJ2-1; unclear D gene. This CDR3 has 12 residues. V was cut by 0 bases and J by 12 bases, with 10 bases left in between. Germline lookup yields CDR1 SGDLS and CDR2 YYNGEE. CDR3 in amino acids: CASSVGSERQFF. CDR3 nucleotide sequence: TGTGCCAGCAGCGTAGGAAGCGAAAGGCAGTTCTTC. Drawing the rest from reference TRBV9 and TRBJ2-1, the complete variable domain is DSGVTQTPKHLITATGQRVTLRCSPRSGDLSVYWYQQSLDQGLQFLIQYYNGEERAKGNILERFSAQQFPDLHSELNLSSLELGDSALYFCASSVGSERQFFGPGTRLTVL.

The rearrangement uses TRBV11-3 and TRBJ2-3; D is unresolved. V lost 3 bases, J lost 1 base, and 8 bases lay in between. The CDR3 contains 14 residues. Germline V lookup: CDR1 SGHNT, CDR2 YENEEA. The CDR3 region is CASSLARGTDTQYF. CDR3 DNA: TGTGCCAGCAGCTTGGCCCGTGGCACAGATACGCAGTATTTT. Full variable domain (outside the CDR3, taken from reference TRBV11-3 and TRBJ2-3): EAGVVQSPRYKIIEKKQPVAFWCNPISGHNTLYWYLQNLGQGPELLIRYENEEAVDDSQLPKDRFSAERLKGVDSTLKIQPAELGDSAVYLCASSLARGTDTQYFGPGTRLTVL.

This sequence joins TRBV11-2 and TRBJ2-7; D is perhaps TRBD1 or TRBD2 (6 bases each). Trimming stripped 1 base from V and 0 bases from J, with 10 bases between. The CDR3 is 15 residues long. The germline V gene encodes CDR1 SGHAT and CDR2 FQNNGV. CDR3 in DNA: TGTGCCAGCAGCTTAGTAGGGGGGAGCTCCTACGAGCAGTACTTC. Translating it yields CASSLVGGSSYEQYF.

The CDR3 region has the DNA TGTGCTAGTGGTTTGTCCACAGGGGGCGCGGAGACCCAGTACTTC. As protein: CASGLSTGGAETQYF. The chain recombines TRBV12-5 with TRBJ2-5; 9 nucleotides align to TRBD1. CDR1 is LGHNT and CDR2 is FRNRAP in the germline V gene. There are 15 residues in the CDR3. V shed 2 bases, J shed 5 bases, and the junction held 6 bases outside the gene matches.

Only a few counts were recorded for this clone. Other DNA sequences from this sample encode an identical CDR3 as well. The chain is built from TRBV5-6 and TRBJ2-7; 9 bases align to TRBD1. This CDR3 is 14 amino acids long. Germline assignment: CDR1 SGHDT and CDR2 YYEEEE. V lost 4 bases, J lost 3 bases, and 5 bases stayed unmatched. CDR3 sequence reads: CASSPDRGGYEQYF. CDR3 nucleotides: TGTGCCAGCAGCCCGGACAGGGGCGGCTACGAGCAGTACTTC.

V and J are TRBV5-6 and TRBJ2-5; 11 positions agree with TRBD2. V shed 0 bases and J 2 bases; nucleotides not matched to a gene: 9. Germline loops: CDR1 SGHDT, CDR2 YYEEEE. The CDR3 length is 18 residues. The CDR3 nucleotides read TGTGCCAGCAGCTTGGGATTAGCGGGGGGGCGTTGGCAAGAGACCCAGTACTTC. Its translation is CASSLGLAGGRWQETQYF.

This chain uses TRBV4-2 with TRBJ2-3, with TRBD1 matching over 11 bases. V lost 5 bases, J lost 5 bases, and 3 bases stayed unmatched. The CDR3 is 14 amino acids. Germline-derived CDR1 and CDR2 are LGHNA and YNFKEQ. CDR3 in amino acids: CASSSGQGEDTQYF. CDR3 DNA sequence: TGTGCCAGCAGCTCGGGACAGGGGGAAGATACGCAGTATTTT.

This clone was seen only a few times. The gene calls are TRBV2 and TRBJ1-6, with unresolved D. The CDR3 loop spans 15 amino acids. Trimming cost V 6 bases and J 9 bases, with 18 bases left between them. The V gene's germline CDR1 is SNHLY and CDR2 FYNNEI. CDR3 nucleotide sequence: TGTGCCAGCAGGGACCCCCGTGGGGTGCGTTCACCCCTCCACTTT. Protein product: CASRDPRGVRSPLHF.

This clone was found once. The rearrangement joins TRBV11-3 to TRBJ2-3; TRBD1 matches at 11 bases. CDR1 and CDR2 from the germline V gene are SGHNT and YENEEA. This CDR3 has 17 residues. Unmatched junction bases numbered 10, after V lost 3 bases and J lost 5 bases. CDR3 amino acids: CASSFGQGASAGDTQYF. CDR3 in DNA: TGTGCCAGCAGCTTCGGACAGGGGGCCTCCGCGGGAGATACGCAGTATTTT.

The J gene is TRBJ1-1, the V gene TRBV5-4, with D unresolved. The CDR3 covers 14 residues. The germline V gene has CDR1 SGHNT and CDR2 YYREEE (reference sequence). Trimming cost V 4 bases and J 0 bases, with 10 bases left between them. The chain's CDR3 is CASSAKRMNTEAFF. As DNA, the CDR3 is TGTGCCAGCAGCGCCAAGAGAATGAACACTGAAGCTTTCTTT.

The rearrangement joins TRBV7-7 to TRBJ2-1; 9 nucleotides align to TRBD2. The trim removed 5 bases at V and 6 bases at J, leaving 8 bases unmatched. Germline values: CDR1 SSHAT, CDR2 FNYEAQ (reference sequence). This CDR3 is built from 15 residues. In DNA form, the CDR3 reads TGTGCCAGCAGCCAGGTTGTAGCGGGGGTCAATGAGCAGTTCTTC. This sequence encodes CASSQVVAGVNEQFF.